These T cell receptor beta chains were read from a single sample in a study of shared clonotypes between healthy human individuals. The method was immunoSEQ multiplex PCR; TCRdb's version includes in-frame clones alone and lacks a portion of them. The table lists over 1.4 million clones, roughly 97% of them singletons, with 1% to 1.5% in the top ten. Sequenced input: naive CD4+ T cells sorted from blood. The receptors stem from a man aged 25 to 45 in good health. The CDR3 runs from the conserved cysteine through the conserved F or W. D genes are given only for firm matches. Clone size, where shown, is once, few, many, or a class for clones that have expanded.

D gene | clone size | J gene | V gene | CDR3 DNA | CDR3 protein
NA | NA | TRBJ1-1 | TRBV12-2 | TGTGCAAGTCGCTTAGCGCAAAGACCCGGGACAGGGGGCGCCTGGACTGAAGCTTTCTTT | CASRLAQRPGTGGAWTEAFF
TRBD2 | NA | TRBJ2-2 | TRBV7-6 | TGTGCCAGCAGCTTAAGTGCGGGAGGGCCCACCGGGGAGCTGTTTTTT | CASSLSAGGPTGELFF
NA | NA | TRBJ1-5 | TRBV6-5 | TGTGCCAGCAGCGAGCGGAATCAGCCCCAGCATTTT | CASSERNQPQHF
TRBD2 | once | TRBJ2-7 | TRBV7-6 | TGTGCCAGCAGCTTAGCTAGCGGGAATCGCTACGAGCAGTACTTC | CASSLASGNRYEQYF
TRBD2 | NA | TRBJ2-1 | TRBV7-2 | TGTGCCAGCAGCCGTAGCGGGAGTTCCTACAATGAGCAGTTCTTC | CASSRSGSSYNEQFF
NA | NA | TRBJ2-5 | TRBV10-1 | TGCGCCAGCAGTGAGACTAGAACAACCTATCAGGAGACCCAGTACTTC | CASSETRTTYQETQYF
NA | NA | TRBJ2-1 | TRBV10-1 | TGCGCCATACACCTTTGCGGGACTTACTCCTACAATGAGCAGTTCTTC | CAIHLCGTYSYNEQFF
NA | NA | TRBJ2-2 | TRBV4-3 | TGCGCCAGCAGCCGGGATGGGAACACAGCAAGCACCGGGGAGCTGTTTTTT | CASSRDGNTASTGELFF
TRBD2 | NA | TRBJ2-7 | TRBV19 | TGTGCCAGTACCATGGGGGGGACCGCTGGGGAGCAGTACTTC | CASTMGGTAGEQYF
NA | NA | TRBJ2-7 | TRBV28 | TGTGCCAGCAGTTTAGCAGGGCCCTACGAGCAGTACTTC | CASSLAGPYEQYF
TRBD2 | NA | TRBJ2-1 | TRBV7-8 | TGTGCCAGCAGCTTCCTAGCGGGAGTCCACAATGAGCAGTTCTTC | CASSFLAGVHNEQFF
TRBD2 | NA | TRBJ2-3 | TRBV6-1 | TGTGCCAGCCGCCTAGCGGGCAGCACAGATACGCAGTATTTT | CASRLAGSTDTQYF
TRBD2 | NA | TRBJ2-7 | TRBV9 | TGTGCCAGCAGCTCAGGACTAGCAGGCGAGCAGTACTTC | CASSSGLAGEQYF
TRBD1 | NA | TRBJ1-4 | TRBV6-6 | TGTGCCAGCAGCCGCCGTGGGACAGGGGATGAAAAACTGTTTTTT | CASSRRGTGDEKLFF
TRBD2 | NA | TRBJ2-7 | TRBV5-1 | TGCGCCAGCAGCTTGGACTTAGGGGCTAGCGGGAGATTCTACGAGCAGTACTTC | CASSLDLGASGRFYEQYF
TRBD1 | NA | TRBJ2-4 | TRBV7-2 | TGTGCCAGCAGCTGGGACAGGGCAAAAAACATTCAGTACTTC | CASSWDRAKNIQYF
TRBD2 | few | TRBJ2-1 | TRBV19 | TGTGCCAGTAGTAGCGGGAGAGCGGGTGAGCAGTTCTTC | CASSSGRAGEQFF
NA | NA | TRBJ2-5 | TRBV10-1 | TGCGCCAGCAGTGAGCGACCCGCTTTGGAGACCCAGTACTTC | CASSERPALETQYF
TRBD2 | NA | TRBJ2-5 | TRBV5-1 | TGCGCCAGCAGCTTTGCCAGGACTAGCGGTAACCAAGAGACCCAGTACTTC | CASSFARTSGNQETQYF
NA | NA | TRBJ1-1 | TRBV28 | TGTGCCAGCAACGAGGGGAGGGCCACTGAAGCTTTCTTT | CASNEGRATEAFF
TRBD2 | NA | TRBJ2-2 | TRBV7-6 | TGTGCCAGCAGCTTAGAACTAGCGGCGAACACCGGGGAGCTGTTTTTT | CASSLELAANTGELFF
NA | NA | TRBJ2-5 | TRBV11-2 | TGTGCCAGCAGCCCTCTTAAATTGGGAGAGGGGAGAGAGACCCAGTACTTC | CASSPLKLGEGRETQYF
NA | NA | TRBJ2-7 | TRBV11-3 | TGTGCCAGCAGCTCGGGGACTTCCTACGAGCAGTACTTC | CASSSGTSYEQYF
TRBD2 | once | TRBJ2-1 | TRBV9 | TGTGCCAGCAGCGTAGCTGCCCTAGCGGACGAGCAGTTCTTC | CASSVAALADEQFF
NA | once | TRBJ2-2 | TRBV28 | TGTGCCAGTAGGCTTCAGGGAAACACCGGGGAGCTGTTTTTT | CASRLQGNTGELFF
NA | NA | TRBJ2-5 | TRBV5-1 | TGCGCCAGCAGCAAACATTGGGTGGAGGCGGAGACCCAGTACTTC | CASSKHWVEAETQYF
NA | NA | TRBJ2-1 | TRBV6-5 | TGTGCCAGCAGTTACTCGGCCTTCGGCAATGAGCAGTTCTTC | CASSYSAFGNEQFF
NA | NA | TRBJ2-3 | TRBV29-1 | TGCAGCGTTCCGGGCCTTCAAGGTTGGTACACAGATACGCAGTATTTT | CSVPGLQGWYTDTQYF
NA | NA | TRBJ2-1 | TRBV5-4 | TGTGCCAGCAGAACGAGTGGCAGTGAGCAGTTCTTC | CASRTSGSEQFF
TRBD1 | NA | TRBJ2-5 | TRBV14 | TGTGCCAGCAGCCATGCCAGGGGGCGGGAGACCCAGTACTTC | CASSHARGRETQYF